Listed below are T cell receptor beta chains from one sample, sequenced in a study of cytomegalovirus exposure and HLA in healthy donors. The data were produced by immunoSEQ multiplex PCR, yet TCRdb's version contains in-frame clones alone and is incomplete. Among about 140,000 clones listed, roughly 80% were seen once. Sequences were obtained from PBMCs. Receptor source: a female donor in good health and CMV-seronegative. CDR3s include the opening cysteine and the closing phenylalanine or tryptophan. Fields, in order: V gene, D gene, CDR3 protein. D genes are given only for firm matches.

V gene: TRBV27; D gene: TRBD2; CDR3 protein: CASSSGGGGGYEQYF
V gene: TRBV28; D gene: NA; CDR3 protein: CSAGLETQYF
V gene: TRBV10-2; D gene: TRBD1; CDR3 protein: CASTPTGGSYGYTF
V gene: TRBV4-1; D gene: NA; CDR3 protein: CASSPGWVSYNEQFF
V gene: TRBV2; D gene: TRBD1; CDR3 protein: CASSHLVGGCEQYF
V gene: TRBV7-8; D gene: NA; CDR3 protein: CASSLEPQGWGANVLTF
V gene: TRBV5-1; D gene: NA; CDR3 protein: CASSPVSTGELFF
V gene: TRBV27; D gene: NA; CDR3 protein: CASSSAGLGTYGYTF
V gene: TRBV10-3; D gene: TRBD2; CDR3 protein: CAISEGLGTDTQYF
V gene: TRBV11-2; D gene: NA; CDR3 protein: CASTPSGEYREQYF
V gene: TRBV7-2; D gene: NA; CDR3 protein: CASSLLPGAGELFF
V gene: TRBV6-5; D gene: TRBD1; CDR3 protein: CASDRVGQPQHF
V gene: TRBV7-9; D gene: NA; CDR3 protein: CASSPYQKQFF
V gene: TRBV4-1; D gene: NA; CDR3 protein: CASSQDWGGDTEAFF
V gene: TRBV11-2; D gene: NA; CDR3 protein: CASSLSEARDTGELFF
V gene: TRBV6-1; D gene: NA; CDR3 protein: CASSPRGNPYLGYTF
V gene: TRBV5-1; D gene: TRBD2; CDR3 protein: CASSLDPSGSYNEQFF
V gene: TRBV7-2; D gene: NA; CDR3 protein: CASSQNAAGSNQPQHF
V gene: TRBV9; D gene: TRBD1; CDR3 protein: CASSVTGENTIYF
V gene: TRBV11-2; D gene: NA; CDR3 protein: CASSLDRVSEQYF
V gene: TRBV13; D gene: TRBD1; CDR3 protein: CASSWPTGDNSPLHF
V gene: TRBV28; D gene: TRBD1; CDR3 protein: CASSPSGQGESYGYTF
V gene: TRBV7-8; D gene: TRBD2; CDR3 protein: CASSLLMGLAGNNEQFF
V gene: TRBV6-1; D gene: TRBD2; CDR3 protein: CAKWTSPLSDTQYF
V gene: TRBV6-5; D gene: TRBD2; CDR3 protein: CASSSWVAGVYEQYF
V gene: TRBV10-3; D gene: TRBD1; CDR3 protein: CAIKLTATGPTEAFF